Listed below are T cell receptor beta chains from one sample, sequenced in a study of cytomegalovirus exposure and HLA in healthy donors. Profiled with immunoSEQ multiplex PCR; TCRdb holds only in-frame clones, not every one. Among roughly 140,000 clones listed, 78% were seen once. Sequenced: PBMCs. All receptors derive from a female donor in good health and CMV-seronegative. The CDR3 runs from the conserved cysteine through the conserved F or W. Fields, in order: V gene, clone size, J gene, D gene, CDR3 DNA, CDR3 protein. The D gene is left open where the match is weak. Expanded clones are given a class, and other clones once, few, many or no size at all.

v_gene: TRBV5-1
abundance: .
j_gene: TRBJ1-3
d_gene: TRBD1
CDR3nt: TGCGCCAGCAGCCGGACAGGGGGGACTGGAAACACCATATATTTT
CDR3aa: CASSRTGGTGNTIYF

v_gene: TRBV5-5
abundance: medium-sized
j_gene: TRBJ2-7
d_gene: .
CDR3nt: TGTGCCAGCAGCTTCTACAGGGAGGGTGGGCTGAAGGAGCAGTACTTC
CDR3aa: CASSFYREGGLKEQYF

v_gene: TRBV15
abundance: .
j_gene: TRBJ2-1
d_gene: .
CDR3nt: TGTGCCACCAGCAGAGTTGCCAACACAGGGTTGGGTGAGCAGTTCTTC
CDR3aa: CATSRVANTGLGEQFF

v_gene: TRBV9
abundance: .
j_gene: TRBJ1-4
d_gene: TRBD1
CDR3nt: TGTGCCAGCAGCGTAGGAGACAGGGGTGAAAAACTGTTTTTT
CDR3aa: CASSVGDRGEKLFF

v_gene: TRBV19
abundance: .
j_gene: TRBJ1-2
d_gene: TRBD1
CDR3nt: TGTGCCAGTAGTCCCGACAGGGTCGTTAAATATGGCTACCCCTTC
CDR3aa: CASSPDRVVKYGYPF

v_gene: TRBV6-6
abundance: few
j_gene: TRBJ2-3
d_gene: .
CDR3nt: TGTGCCAGCAGCCCTCTTCCAGATACGCAGTATTTT
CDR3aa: CASSPLPDTQYF

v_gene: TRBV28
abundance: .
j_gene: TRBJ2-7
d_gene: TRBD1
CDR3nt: TGTGCCAGCACCAAGGACAGGCGATCCTACGAGCAGTACTTC
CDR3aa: CASTKDRRSYEQYF

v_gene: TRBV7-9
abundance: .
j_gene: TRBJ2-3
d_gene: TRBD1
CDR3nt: TGTGCCAGCAGCTTAGGGGACAGGGTAACAGATACGCAGTATTTT
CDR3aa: CASSLGDRVTDTQYF

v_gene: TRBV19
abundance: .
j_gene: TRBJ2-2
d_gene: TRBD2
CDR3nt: TGTGCCAGTAGTATAAAAACTAGCGGGGCCACCGGGGAGCTGTTTTTT
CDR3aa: CASSIKTSGATGELFF

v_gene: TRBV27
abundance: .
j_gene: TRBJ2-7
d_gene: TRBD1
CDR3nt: TGTGCCAGCAGTCTCGGACAGGGCGGGTACGAGCAGTACTTC
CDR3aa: CASSLGQGGYEQYF

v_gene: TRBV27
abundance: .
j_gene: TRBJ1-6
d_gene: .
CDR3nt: TGTGCCAGCAGTTTATCCCAGGGTACAAGGTCACCCCTCCACTTT
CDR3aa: CASSLSQGTRSPLHF

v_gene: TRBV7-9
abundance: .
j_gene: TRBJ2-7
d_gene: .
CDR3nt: TGTGCCAGCGAGGGTAGCGGTCTCGTGAGGTACTTC
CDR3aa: CASEGSGLVRYF

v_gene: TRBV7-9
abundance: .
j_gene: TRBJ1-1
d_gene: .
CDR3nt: TGTGCCAGCAGCCCCGGACAGATGAACACTGAAGCTTTCTTT
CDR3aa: CASSPGQMNTEAFF

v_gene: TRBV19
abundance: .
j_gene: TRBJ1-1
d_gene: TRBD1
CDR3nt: TGTGCCAGTAGTGCCAGGGGGCGCCGGACTGAAGCTTTCTTT
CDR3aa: CASSARGRRTEAFF

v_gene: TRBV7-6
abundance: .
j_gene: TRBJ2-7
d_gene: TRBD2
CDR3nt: TGTGCCAGCAGCTTAGGGGGGGGTACATCCTACGAGCAGTACTTC
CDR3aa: CASSLGGGTSYEQYF

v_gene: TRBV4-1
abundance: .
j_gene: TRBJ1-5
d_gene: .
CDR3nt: TGCGCCAGCAGCCAAGCCAGAGGCGGGCAGCCCCAGCATTTT
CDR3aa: CASSQARGGQPQHF

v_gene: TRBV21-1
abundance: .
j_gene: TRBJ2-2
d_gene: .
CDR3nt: TGTGCCACCTCCAGCAGGGGTATCACCACCGGGGAGCTGTTTTTT
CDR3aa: CATSSRGITTGELFF

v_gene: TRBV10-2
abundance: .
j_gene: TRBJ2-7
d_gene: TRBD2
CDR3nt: TGCGCCAGCGGAGCCGGGACTAGCGGGAGGTCCTACGAGCAGTACTTC
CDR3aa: CASGAGTSGRSYEQYF

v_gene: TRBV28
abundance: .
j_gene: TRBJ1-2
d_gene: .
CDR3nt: TGTGCCAGCAGTTTACACCTCAAGCGGACCATCTATGGCTACACCTTC
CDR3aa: CASSLHLKRTIYGYTF

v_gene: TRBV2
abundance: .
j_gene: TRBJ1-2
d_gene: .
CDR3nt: TGTGCCAGCAGTGAACCCTACAGGAGATCTAACTATGGCTACACCTTC
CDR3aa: CASSEPYRRSNYGYTF

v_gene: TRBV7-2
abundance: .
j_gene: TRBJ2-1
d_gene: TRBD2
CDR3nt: TGTGCCAGCAGCCTAGGACTAGGCCCTTTAGGGGAGCAGTTCTTC
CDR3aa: CASSLGLGPLGEQFF

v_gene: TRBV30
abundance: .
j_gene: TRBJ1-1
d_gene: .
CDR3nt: TGTGCCTGGAGCCCGTTGGCTTTCTTT
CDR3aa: CAWSPLAFF

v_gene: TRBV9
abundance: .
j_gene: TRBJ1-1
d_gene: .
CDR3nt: TGCGCCAGCAGCGTAGGGGGGCCTCGGAACACTGAAGCTTTCTTT
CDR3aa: CASSVGGPRNTEAFF

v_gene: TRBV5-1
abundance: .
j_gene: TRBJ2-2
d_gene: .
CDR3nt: TGCGCCAGCAGCTGGAGGGGGGGCGGAAGGAGTACCGGGGAGCTGTTTTTT
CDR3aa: CASSWRGGGRSTGELFF

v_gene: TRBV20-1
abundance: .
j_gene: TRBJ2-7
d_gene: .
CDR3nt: TGCAGTGCTTCACAGGGAAACGAGCAGTACTTC
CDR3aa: CSASQGNEQYF

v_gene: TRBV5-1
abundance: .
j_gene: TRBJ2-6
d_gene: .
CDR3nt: TGCGCCAGCAGCTTGTTACAGGGCCCCCCCTCTGGGGCCAACGTCCTGACTTTC
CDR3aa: CASSLLQGPPSGANVLTF

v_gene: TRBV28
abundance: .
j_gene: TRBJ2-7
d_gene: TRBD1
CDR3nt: TGTGCCAGCAGTTTATCGAAGACAGGGCCTTCAACCTACGAGCAGTACTTC
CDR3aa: CASSLSKTGPSTYEQYF

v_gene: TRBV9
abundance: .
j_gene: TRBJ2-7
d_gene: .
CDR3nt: TGTGCCAGCAGCGTGGCTGCAGGGTATGGCGAGCAGTACTTC
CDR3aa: CASSVAAGYGEQYF

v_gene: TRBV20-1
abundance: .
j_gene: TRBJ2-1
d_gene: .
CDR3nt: TGCAGTGCCCCGAACGCGGGGACTGCGTTCTTC
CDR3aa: CSAPNAGTAFF

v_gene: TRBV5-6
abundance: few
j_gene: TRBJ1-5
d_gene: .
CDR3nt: TGTGCCAGCAGCGAGGGCCCAGGAAATCAGCCCCAGCATTTT
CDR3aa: CASSEGPGNQPQHF

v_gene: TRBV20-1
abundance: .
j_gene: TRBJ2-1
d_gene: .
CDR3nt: TGCAGTGCTAGCCGGGAATATGAGCAGTTCTTC
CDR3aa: CSASREYEQFF

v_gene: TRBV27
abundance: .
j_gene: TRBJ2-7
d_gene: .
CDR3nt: TGTGCCAGCAGTTTTCAGGTTGGCTACGAGCAGTACTTC
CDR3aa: CASSFQVGYEQYF

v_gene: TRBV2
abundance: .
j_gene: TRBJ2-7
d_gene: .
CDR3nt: TGTGCCAGCAGTGGCATTGAACGGGAGTTTCAACCCTCCTACGAGCAGTACTTC
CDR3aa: CASSGIEREFQPSYEQYF

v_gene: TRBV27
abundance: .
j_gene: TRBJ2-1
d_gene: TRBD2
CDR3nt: TGTGCCAGCAGTTTATCAAGGCGGGGGAGGAATGAGCAGTTCTTC
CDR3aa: CASSLSRRGRNEQFF

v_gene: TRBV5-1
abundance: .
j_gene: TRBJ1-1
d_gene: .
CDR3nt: TGCGCCAGCAGCCGGGGATCCATGAACACTGAAGCTTTCTTT
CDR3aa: CASSRGSMNTEAFF

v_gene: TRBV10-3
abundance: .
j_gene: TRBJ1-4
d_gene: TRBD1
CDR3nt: TGTGCCATCAGTGAGTCGACAGGGGTGAAAACTAATGAAAAACTGTTTTTT
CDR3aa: CAISESTGVKTNEKLFF

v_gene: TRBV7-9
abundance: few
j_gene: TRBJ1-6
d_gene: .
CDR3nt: TGTGCCAGCAGCTTAGAGGGAGCGCGTTCACCCCTCCACTTT
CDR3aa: CASSLEGARSPLHF

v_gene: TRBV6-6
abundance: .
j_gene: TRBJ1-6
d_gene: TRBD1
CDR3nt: TGTGCCAGCAGTATAACAGGGGGTAATTCACCCCTCCACTTT
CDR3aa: CASSITGGNSPLHF

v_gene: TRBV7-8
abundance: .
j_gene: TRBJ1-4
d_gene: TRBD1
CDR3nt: TGTGCCAGCAGCTTAGGACAGGGGGTTGTTGAAAAACTGTTTTTT
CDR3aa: CASSLGQGVVEKLFF

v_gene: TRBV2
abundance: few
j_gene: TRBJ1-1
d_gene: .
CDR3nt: TGTGCCAGCGAGGTGAGGATGAACACTGAAGCTTTCTTT
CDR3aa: CASEVRMNTEAFF

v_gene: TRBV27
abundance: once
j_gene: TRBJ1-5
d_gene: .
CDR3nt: TGTGCCAGCAGTTTAAGGTGGGGACACTATAGCAATCAGCCCCAGCATTTT
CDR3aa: CASSLRWGHYSNQPQHF

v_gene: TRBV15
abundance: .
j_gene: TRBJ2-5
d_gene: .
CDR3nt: TGTGCCACCAGCAGGGACCAAAAGGGGGCCCAGTACTTC
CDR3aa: CATSRDQKGAQYF

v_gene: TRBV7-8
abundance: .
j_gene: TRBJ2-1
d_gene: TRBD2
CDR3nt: TGTGCCAGCAGCTTAGCGGGAGGGCGGTCCTACAATGAGCAGTTCTTC
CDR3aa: CASSLAGGRSYNEQFF

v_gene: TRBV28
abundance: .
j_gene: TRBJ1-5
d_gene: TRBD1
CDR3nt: TGTGCCAGCAGTTCCCACCTCGGACAGGGCGGTTGGTATAGCAATCAGCCCCAGCATTTT
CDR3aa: CASSSHLGQGGWYSNQPQHF

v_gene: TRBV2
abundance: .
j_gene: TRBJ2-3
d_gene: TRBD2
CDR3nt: TGTGCCAGCAGTGAAGGGCGGGGGGGCCTGTACACAGATACGCAGTATTTT
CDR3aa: CASSEGRGGLYTDTQYF

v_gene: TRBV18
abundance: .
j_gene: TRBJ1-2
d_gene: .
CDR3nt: TGTGCCAGCTCACCGGACTCCGGATATGGCTACACCTTC
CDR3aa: CASSPDSGYGYTF

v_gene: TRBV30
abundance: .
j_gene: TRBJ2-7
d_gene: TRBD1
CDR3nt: TGTGCCTGGAGTGTCGGGACAGGTATCTACGAGCAGTACTTC
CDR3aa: CAWSVGTGIYEQYF

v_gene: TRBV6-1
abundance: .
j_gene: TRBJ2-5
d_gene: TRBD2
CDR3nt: TGTGCCAGCAGTGAAGCCATTAGCGGGAGAAGAGAGACCCAGTACTTC
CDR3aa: CASSEAISGRRETQYF

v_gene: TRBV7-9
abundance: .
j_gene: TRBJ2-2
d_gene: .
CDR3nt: TGTGCCAGAGGGACAACTAACACCGGGGAGCTGTTTTTT
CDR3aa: CARGTTNTGELFF